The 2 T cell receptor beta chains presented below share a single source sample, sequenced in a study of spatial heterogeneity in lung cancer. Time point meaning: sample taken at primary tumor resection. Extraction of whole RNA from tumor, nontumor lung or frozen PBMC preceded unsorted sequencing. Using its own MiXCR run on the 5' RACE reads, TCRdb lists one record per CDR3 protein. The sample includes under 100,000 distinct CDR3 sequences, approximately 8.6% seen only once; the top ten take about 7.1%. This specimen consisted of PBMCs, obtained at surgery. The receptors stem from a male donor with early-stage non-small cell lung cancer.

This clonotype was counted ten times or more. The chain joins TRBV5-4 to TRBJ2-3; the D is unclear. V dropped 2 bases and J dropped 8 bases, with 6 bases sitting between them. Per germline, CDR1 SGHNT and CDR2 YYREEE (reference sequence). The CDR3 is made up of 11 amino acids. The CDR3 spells CASSFAATQYF. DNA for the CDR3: TGTGCCAGCAGCTTCGCGGCTACGCAGTATTTT.

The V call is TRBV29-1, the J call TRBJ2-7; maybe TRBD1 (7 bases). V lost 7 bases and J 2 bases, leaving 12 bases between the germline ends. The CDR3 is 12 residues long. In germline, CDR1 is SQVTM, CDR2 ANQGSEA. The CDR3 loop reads CSAGGTAYEQYF. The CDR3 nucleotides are TGCAGCGCTGGGGGGACAGCCTACGAGCAGTACTTC.